The 30 T cell receptor beta chains below come from one sample, sequenced in a study of shared clonotypes between healthy human individuals. Profiled with immunoSEQ multiplex PCR; TCRdb holds only in-frame clones, not every one. Here the sample spans roughly 590,000 clones, just under 97% being singletons. Terminally differentiated effector memory CD45RA+ cells were excluded from the naive CD8 cells, which were CD45RO-negative and positively selected for CCR7. The sequencing input was naive CD8+ T cells sorted from blood. The receptors here all came from a woman aged 25 to 39 in good health.

J is TRBJ2-7 and V is TRBV21-1; the D call in the table, TRBD2, was not verified against the DNA. TRBV21-1 has pseudogene status. The CDR3 spans 16 residues. In DNA form, the CDR3 reads TGTGCCAGCAGCAACCCCCCAGCAGCGTCCACCGACGAGCAGTACTTC. Its protein is CASSNPPAASTDEQYF.

The rearrangement uses TRBV19 and TRBJ1-4; 7 bases match TRBD1. Germline V lookup: CDR1 LNHDA, CDR2 SQIVND (reference sequence). This CDR3 is built from 18 residues. Germline trimming cut 7 bases from V and 7 bases from J; bases unmatched to any gene: 21. The CDR3 reads CASIRRGTVEPRAEKLFF. The CDR3 DNA sequence: TGTGCCAGTATCCGCCGGGGGACAGTTGAGCCCCGAGCTGAAAAACTGTTTTTT.

This chain links TRBV7-8 with TRBJ2-1, with TRBD2 matching 10 bases. V lost 3 bases to trimming and J lost 2 bases; unmatched junction nucleotides: 4. CDR1 and CDR2 from the germline V gene are SGHVS and FQNEAQ. This CDR3 region has 16 residues. CDR3 sequence reads: CASSLPLAGAYNEQFF. CDR3 nucleotide sequence: TGTGCCAGCAGCTTGCCCCTAGCGGGAGCCTACAATGAGCAGTTCTTC.

This chain connects TRBV9 to TRBJ2-6; the D is unclear. The CDR3 totals 15 residues. Trimming removed 0 bases at V and 0 bases at J, with 4 bases between. Germline CDR1 and CDR2: SGDLS and YYNGEE. Here the CDR3 reads CASSVENSGANVLTF. The CDR3 DNA reads as TGTGCCAGCAGCGTAGAGAACTCTGGGGCCAACGTCCTGACTTTC.

The CDR3 DNA sequence: TGTGCCAGCAAAACCAGTGGGCAAGAAGCTTTCTTT. It encodes CASKTSGQEAFF. This rearrangement joins TRBV27 to TRBJ1-1; D uncertain. Germline V gene data show CDR1 as MNHEY and CDR2 as SMNVEV (reference sequence). V was trimmed by 7 bases and J by 8 bases, leaving 14 bases between them. This CDR3 spans 12 amino acids.

The gene calls are TRBV27 and TRBJ1-2; D not resolved. The germline gives CDR1 MNHEY, CDR2 SMNVEV (reference sequence). Trimming pared 5 bases from V and 2 bases from J, leaving 9 bases between. The CDR3 is 13 amino acids. The CDR3 DNA reads as TGTGCCAGCAGTCAAACTGAGAACTATGGCTACACCTTC. Amino acid sequence: CASSQTENYGYTF.

Details on this clone: The same CDR3 can be traced to other DNA sequences in this sample. This chain uses TRBV6-5 with TRBJ2-7, with 7 bases identical to TRBD2. Germline CDR1 reads MNHEY; CDR2 reads SVGAGI. This CDR3 has 16 residues. V lost 0 bases to trimming and J lost 3 bases; unmatched junction nucleotides: 8. CDR3 coding DNA: TGTGCCAGCAGTTACTCCCTAGCGGAGACAAGCTACGAGCAGTACTTC. Its protein is CASSYSLAETSYEQYF.

This chain links TRBV4-1 with TRBJ1-1; TRBD1 might be the D (6 bases). CDR1 MGHRA and CDR2 YSYEKL come from the germline V gene. V lost 4 bases and J 5 bases, leaving 11 bases between the germline ends. The CDR3 is 13 amino acids. CDR3 region: CASSPDSETEAFF. The CDR3 DNA reads TGCGCCAGCAGCCCGGACAGTGAAACTGAAGCTTTCTTT.

The CDR3 coding sequence is TGCGCCACCCTCCGGACGGGCGTGTCGGATGAAGCTTTCTTT. Amino acid sequence: CATLRTGVSDEAFF. This sequence joins TRBV10-2 and TRBJ1-1, with D uncertain. CDR1 is WSHSY, CDR2 SAAADI, per germline. The CDR3 contains 14 residues. V lost 10 bases, J lost 7 bases, and 22 bases lay in between.

The chain links TRBV11-3 to TRBJ2-5, with 7 bases identical to TRBD2. The DNA end is a closer match to TRBJ2-7, so the J assignment may be wrong. The CDR3 has 16 residues. CDR1 is SGHNT and CDR2 is YENEEA in the germline V gene. The CDR3 bases are TGTGCCAGCAGCTCGGGAGGCCGGCTGGGGGCCTACGAGCAGTACTTC. This codes for CASSSGGRLGAYEQYF.

This rearrangement joins TRBV13 to TRBJ1-1; D unresolved. Trimming left V 1 base short and J 4 bases short, with 7 bases between. The CDR3 has 13 residues. CDR1 and CDR2 (germline): PRHDT, FYEKMQ (reference sequence). For the CDR3, the DNA is TGTGCCAGCAGCTTAGTACAGCTCACTGAAGCTTTCTTT. This codes for CASSLVQLTEAFF.

The V and J genes are TRBV28 and TRBJ1-2; D gene ambiguous. The CDR3 is 14 residues long. CDR1 and CDR2 (germline): MDHEN, SYDVKM. Trimming pared 5 bases from V and 5 bases from J, leaving 15 bases between. The CDR3 here is CASSIGPERYGYTF. CDR3 sequence (DNA): TGTGCCAGCAGTATCGGGCCTGAGCGGTATGGCTACACCTTC.

V usage is TRBV28 and J usage is TRBJ1-1; D is ambiguous. The length of the CDR3 is 12 residues. Germline CDR1 and CDR2: MDHEN and SYDVKM. V was shortened by 3 bases and J by 2 bases, with 4 bases between the two germline ends. CDR3 in DNA: TGTGCCAGCAGTTTCAGCAACACTGAAGCTTTCTTT. This translates into CASSFSNTEAFF.

V usage is TRBV5-1 and J usage is TRBJ2-7, with D possibly matching TRBD2 (6 bases). The CDR3 extends over 14 amino acids. Germline loops: CDR1 SGHRS, CDR2 YFSETQ. V lost 4 bases to trimming and J lost 3 bases, with 14 bases between them. CDR3 coding DNA: TGCGCCAGCAGCCCTTCGCAGGACTACTACGAGCAGTACTTC. Translated: CASSPSQDYYEQYF.

The V gene is TRBV7-9, the J gene TRBJ2-7; D is unclear. V lost 2 bases to trimming and J lost 1 base, with 6 bases between them. The CDR3 has 13 amino acids. CDR1 is SEHNR, CDR2 FQNEAQ, per germline (reference sequence). The CDR3 reads CASSLIESYEQYF. The DNA of the CDR3 is TGTGCCAGCAGCTTAATTGAGTCCTACGAGCAGTACTTC. Combining the CDR3 with reference TRBV7-9 and TRBJ2-7 gives the whole variable domain DTGVSQNPRHKITKRGQNVTFRCDPISEHNRLYWYRQTLGQGPEFLTYFQNEAQLEKSRLLSDRFSAERPKGSFSTLEIQRTEQGDSAMYLCASSLIESYEQYFGPGTRLTVT.

The chain has TRBV7-9 and TRBJ1-3; no definite D call. This CDR3 contains 11 residues. V lost 6 bases to trimming and J lost 8 bases, with 8 bases between them. The germline V gene encodes CDR1 SEHNR and CDR2 FQNEAQ (reference sequence). Here the CDR3 DNA reads TGTGCCAGCAGTTCCAGTGACACCATATATTTT. Translated, it gives CASSSSDTIYF.

The V gene is TRBV6-1, the J gene TRBJ1-2; no clear D. Trimming removed 3 bases at V and 8 bases at J, with 16 bases between. The CDR3 length is 14 residues. Germline V gene data show CDR1 as MNHNS and CDR2 as SASEGT. CDR3 region: CASSESTTLGGYTF. DNA for the CDR3: TGTGCCAGCAGTGAGAGCACGACCTTGGGGGGCTACACCTTC.

The V and J genes are TRBV19 and TRBJ2-6, with no clear D. Per germline, CDR1 LNHDA and CDR2 SQIVND (reference sequence). The CDR3 consists of 15 residues. Trimming shortened V by 6 bases and J by 4 bases, and 13 bases separated the two germline ends. The CDR3 sequence: CASSAYQSGANVLTF. CDR3 in DNA: TGTGCCAGTAGCGCATACCAGTCGGGGGCCAACGTCCTGACTTTC.

The J gene is TRBJ1-3, the V gene TRBV2, with 9 nucleotides matching TRBD1. The ends lost 7 bases at V and 11 bases at J; junction bases unmatched: 12. Germline values: CDR1 SNHLY, CDR2 FYNNEI. The CDR3 spans 14 residues. This CDR3 reads CASIPGQGLGSIYF. The CDR3 DNA is TGTGCCAGCATCCCGGGACAGGGACTGGGGTCCATATATTTT.

The chain has TRBV4-1 and TRBJ2-1; tentatively, D is TRBD2 (6 bases). V gave up 4 bases and J gave up 9 bases, with 19 bases separating them. Germline-derived CDR1 and CDR2 are MGHRA and YSYEKL. CDR3 length: 15 residues. DNA of the CDR3: TGCGCCAGCAGCCTCTCCCTGTTGACTAGTCTTGAGCAGTTCTTC. This translates into CASSLSLLTSLEQFF.

The rearrangement uses TRBV2 and TRBJ2-1; D possibly corresponds to TRBD2 (6 bases). Trimming took 0 bases from V and 9 from J, leaving 15 bases between them. The germline gives CDR1 SNHLY, CDR2 FYNNEI. The length of the CDR3 is 15 residues. The CDR3 sequence is CASSEATVAVSEQFF. CDR3 DNA sequence: TGTGCCAGCAGTGAAGCTACGGTAGCGGTTAGTGAGCAGTTCTTC. Full variable domain (missing parts from reference TRBV2 and TRBJ2-1): EPEVTQTPSHQVTQMGQEVILRCVPISNHLYFYWYRQILGQKVEFLVSFYNNEISEKSEIFDDQFSVERPDGSNFTLKIRSTKLEDSAMYFCASSEATVAVSEQFFGPGTRLTVL.

This clone has a single count. V usage is TRBV21-1 and J usage is TRBJ2-7; TRBD1 is taken as the D call from the table, unchecked against the DNA. TRBV21-1 is noted as a pseudogene. The CDR3 sequence is 16 residues long. CDR3: CASSKEIRVCSYEQYF. The CDR3 DNA follows: TGTGCCAGCAGCAAAGAGATCAGGGTCTGCTCTTACGAGCAGTACTTC.

This sequence joins TRBV7-9 and TRBJ2-1; 9 bases agree with TRBD2. Germline V gene lookup returns CDR1 SEHNR and CDR2 FQNEAQ (reference sequence). The CDR3 loop spans 16 amino acids. The V and J ends lost 2 bases and 9 bases, in that order; junction bases with no gene match: 11. CDR3 sequence reads: CASSLTNSGSLFEQFF. The DNA for the CDR3 is TGTGCCAGCAGCTTAACAAATAGCGGGAGTTTGTTTGAGCAGTTCTTC.

In nucleotides, the CDR3 is TGTGCCAGCAGTTTAAGGGTACCCAACACTGAAGCTTTCTTT. Amino acids: CASSLRVPNTEAFF. The chain recombines TRBV27 with TRBJ1-1, with unresolved D. Germline CDR1 reads MNHEY; CDR2 reads SMNVEV (reference sequence). The CDR3 runs 14 residues. V lost 2 bases and J 2 bases, leaving 9 bases between the germline ends.

DNA for the CDR3: TGTGCCAGCAGCTCAACCACATCTAGCGGGAGAGCCACCGGGGAGCTGTTTTTT. It yields the protein CASSSTTSSGRATGELFF. This sequence joins TRBV7-9 and TRBJ2-2, with 10 bases aligning to TRBD2. V was clipped by 4 bases and J by 4 bases; unmatched bases: 12. There are 18 residues in the CDR3. Germline V lookup: CDR1 SEHNR, CDR2 FQNEAQ (reference sequence).

This clone was seen once. The J gene is TRBJ1-3, the V gene TRBV27, with TRBD1 matching 12 bases. V lost 5 bases and J lost 4; bases outside the gene matches: 3. The CDR3 sequence is 15 residues long. The germline gives CDR1 MNHEY, CDR2 SMNVEV (reference sequence). The DNA for the CDR3 is TGTGCCAGCAGTGCCGGGACAGGGGGCGGAAACACCATATATTTT. This encodes CASSAGTGGGNTIYF.

V gene TRBV5-4 combines with J gene TRBJ2-7, with TRBD1 identical over 8 bases. The CDR3 has 14 residues. V lost 2 bases to trimming and J lost 2 bases; unmatched junction nucleotides: 3. Germline V gene sequence: CDR1 SGHNT, CDR2 YYREEE (reference sequence). This chain's CDR3 is CASSFGQGPYEQYF. CDR3 in DNA: TGTGCCAGCAGCTTCGGACAGGGTCCCTACGAGCAGTACTTC.

As DNA, the CDR3 is TGTGCCAGCAGTCTCCTCCCGGGACAGGTTACTAGCACAGATACGCAGTATTTT. Protein: CASSLLPGQVTSTDTQYF. This sequence joins TRBV28 and TRBJ2-3; 8 bases align to TRBD1. Germline CDR1 and CDR2: MDHEN and SYDVKM. J was trimmed by 0 bases and V by 5 bases; bases with no gene match: 13. The CDR3 covers 18 residues.

The CDR3 DNA follows: TGTGCCAGCAGCTTATTAGCGGGTAGCACAGATACGCAGTATTTT. This codes for CASSLLAGSTDTQYF. The chain recombines TRBV11-2 with TRBJ2-3, with 7 bases lining up with TRBD2. With 2 bases clipped from V and 0 bases from J, the junction kept 2 bases outside the gene matches. Germline V lookup: CDR1 SGHAT, CDR2 FQNNGV. This CDR3 comprises 15 residues.

A single count supports this clone. The J gene is TRBJ2-7, the V gene TRBV7-2; no reliable D call. Germline V gene data show CDR1 as SGHTA and CDR2 as FQGNSA. V was clipped by 3 bases and J by 2 bases, with 11 bases between them. The CDR3 length is 14 residues. The CDR3 region is CASSLFGGTYEQYF. CDR3 bases: TGTGCCAGCAGCTTGTTTGGTGGGACCTACGAGCAGTACTTC.